What follows are 2 T cell receptor beta chains derived from one specimen sequenced in a study of shared clonotypes between healthy human individuals. TCRdb's table, derived via immunoSEQ multiplex PCR, lists solely in-frame clones and lacks some. The table has 2 million or so clones, 95% seen once. The sequenced material came from naive CD4+ T cells sorted from blood. Subset specified: CD45RA+ positively selected. These receptors originate from a man aged 18 to 30 in good health.

The chain has TRBV6-1 and TRBJ1-4, with D possibly matching TRBD1 (5 bases). The CDR3 is 15 residues long. Germline-derived CDR1 and CDR2 are MNHNS and SASEGT. V lost 4 bases and J 0 bases, leaving 9 bases between the germline ends. In DNA form, the CDR3 reads TGTGCCAGCAGTGCACAGGATGCAACTAATGAAAAACTGTTTTTT. Protein product: CASSAQDATNEKLFF.

V gene TRBV7-2 combines with J gene TRBJ2-7; a weak D match, TRBD2 (6 bases). Trimming cost V 5 bases and J 3 bases, with 14 bases left between them. This CDR3 is built from 14 residues. CDR1 is SGHTA and CDR2 is FQGNSA in the germline V gene. CDR3 loop: CASSPRGAGYEQYF. The CDR3, as DNA: TGTGCCAGCAGCCCCCGAGGAGCGGGCTACGAGCAGTACTTC.